This entry features one T cell receptor beta chain sequence. Source study methods: Estimated nucleated cell counts came from reference gene primer amplification. Profiling relied on immunoSEQ multiplex PCR, and the TCRdb table lists in-frame clones only, not all of them. Clone size and V and J calls were adopted from that table, with D and trimming inferred from the DNA. There are approximately 220,000 clones in the sample; about 87% occur only once, and over 2.5% lies in the top ten. These data come from a study of blood T cell repertoires in COVID-19. This TCR came from a man in his fifties or sixties with acute or convalescent COVID-19. The sequenced material came from peripheral blood.

CDR3 nucleotide sequence: TGTGCCAGCAGTCTGCGACAGGGGGTTGGTAGTTTTGGCTACACCTTC. This encodes CASSLRQGVGSFGYTF. V usage is TRBV27 and J usage is TRBJ1-2, with 9 bases fitting TRBD1. The CDR3 spans 16 residues. Germline V lookup: CDR1 MNHEY, CDR2 SMNVEV (reference sequence). V shed 5 bases, J shed 7 bases, and the junction held 14 bases outside the gene matches.